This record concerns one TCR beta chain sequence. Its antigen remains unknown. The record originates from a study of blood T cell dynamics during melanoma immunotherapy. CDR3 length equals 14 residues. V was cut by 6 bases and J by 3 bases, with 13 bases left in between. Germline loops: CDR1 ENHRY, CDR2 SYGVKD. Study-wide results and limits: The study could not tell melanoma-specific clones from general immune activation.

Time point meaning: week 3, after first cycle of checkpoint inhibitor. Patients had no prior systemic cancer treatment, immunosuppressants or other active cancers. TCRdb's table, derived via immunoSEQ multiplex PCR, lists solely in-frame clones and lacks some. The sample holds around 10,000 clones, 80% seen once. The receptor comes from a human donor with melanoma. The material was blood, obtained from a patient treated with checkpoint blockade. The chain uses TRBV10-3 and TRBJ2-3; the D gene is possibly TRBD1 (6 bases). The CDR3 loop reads CAISLQGSTDTQYF. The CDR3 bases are TGTGCCATCAGCTTACAGGGTTCAACAGATACGCAGTATTTT.